This T cell receptor beta chain was identified in a study of T cell repertoires in cytomegalovirus infection. Across the whole study: Public TCR beta signatures indicated both CMV infection and matching HLA type.

TCRdb processed the reads anew with MiXCR; each CDR3 protein has one entry. This table holds around 710,000 distinct CDR3 sequences, 25% to 35% found once. Remarks on this clonotype: Its antigen is as yet unknown. The junction differs from germline at one of its ends, possibly a read error.

This receptor was obtained from a human donor in good health (CMV status not recorded). Some clones in this sample may be carry-over from other donors' samples. The starting material was cultured CD8+ T cells from PBMCs, obtained from culture after CMV antigen stimulation.

CDR3 in DNA: TGTGCCAGCGGTTACTCGGGCTGGACAGGGACCGAAAACATTCAGTACTTC. It codes for CASGYSGWTGTENIQYF. The chain couples TRBV6-5 to TRBJ2-4, with 8 positions matching TRBD1. Germline assignment: CDR1 MNHEY and CDR2 SVGAGI. The CDR3 is 17 residues long.